This T cell receptor (beta chain) was captured in a study of TIL therapy for anti-PD-1-resistant metastatic lung cancer. Time point noted: pre-treatment sample, taken before nivolumab and TIL therapy. This was the immunoSEQ v3 assay. The table came from immunoSEQ multiplex PCR; TCRdb's copy has only in-frame clones and leaves some out. The sample carries 16,000 or so clones, 74% recorded once. CDR1 is SEHNR and CDR2 is FQNEAQ in the germline V gene (reference sequence). After removal of 5 bases from V and 4 bases from J, the junction contained 13 bases not matched to a gene. CDR3 size: 18 residues. The chain carries TRBV7-9 and TRBJ2-1; TRBD2 aligns across 11 bases. The receptor was isolated from a person between 25 and 80 years old with non-small cell lung cancer. The sequencing here drew on blood, taken at baseline. This chain's CDR3 is CASSPMVLAGGFYNEQFF. The CDR3 DNA reads as TGTGCCAGCAGCCCAATGGTCCTAGCGGGGGGCTTTTACAATGAGCAGTTCTTC.